Described below is a single TCR beta chain sequence and its context. Measured with immunoSEQ multiplex PCR; TCRdb has only the in-frame clones, and not every one. Of approximately 620,000 clones in the sample, almost 97% are singletons; the top ten hold about 0.057%. Adult donors, all healthy and HIV-negative, had no recent acute infections or vaccinations. These data are taken from a study of shared clonotypes between healthy human individuals. Germline V lookup: CDR1 SEHNR, CDR2 FQNEAQ (reference sequence). V lost 5 bases and J lost 13; bases outside the gene matches: 8. The CDR3 length is 12 residues.

The material sequenced was naive CD4+ T cells sorted from blood. As to subset: CD45RA+ positively selected. The clonotype was recovered from a woman in her 30s in good health. J is TRBJ1-1 and V is TRBV7-9; 9 bases match TRBD1. The DNA of the CDR3 is TGTGCCAGCAGCCTTCCGGGACAGGGAGATTTCTTT. This codes for CASSLPGQGDFF.